This is a list of T cell receptor beta chains from one sample in a study of radiotherapy plus CTLA-4 blockade in lung cancer. The table came from immunoSEQ multiplex PCR; TCRdb's copy has only in-frame clones and leaves some out. The table includes 35,000 to 45,000 clones, about two thirds detected once. Material: peripheral blood, obtained from a patient treated with radiotherapy plus ipilimumab. These TCRs come from a human donor with non-small cell lung cancer who had stable disease on radiotherapy plus ipilimumab. The CDR3 runs from the conserved cysteine through the conserved F or W. The D gene is left open where the match is weak. The size field is filled for only some rows; it gives once, few, many or a size class.

cdr3_nt: TGTGCCATCAGTGAGGCCCGGGGTAGTAATGAAAAACTGTTTTTT
cdr3_aa: CAISEARGSNEKLFF
clone_size: -
v_call: TRBV10-3
d_call: -
j_call: TRBJ1-4

cdr3_nt: TGTGCCAGCTCAACACCCACCTATAATTCACCCCTCCACTTT
cdr3_aa: CASSTPTYNSPLHF
clone_size: -
v_call: TRBV18
d_call: -
j_call: TRBJ1-6

cdr3_nt: TGTGCCACCAGCAGCGATTTGAGGTCCTATAATTCACCCCTCCACTTT
cdr3_aa: CATSSDLRSYNSPLHF
clone_size: -
v_call: TRBV15
d_call: -
j_call: TRBJ1-6

cdr3_nt: TGTGCCAGCAGTTTATCGGTCGCAGGAGGCAACGAGCAGTACTTC
cdr3_aa: CASSLSVAGGNEQYF
clone_size: few
v_call: TRBV27
d_call: -
j_call: TRBJ2-7

cdr3_nt: TGTGCCAGCAGTTCACAGGGGTCCCTCTACGAGCAGTACTTC
cdr3_aa: CASSSQGSLYEQYF
clone_size: -
v_call: TRBV6-5
d_call: TRBD1
j_call: TRBJ2-7

cdr3_nt: TGCGCCAGCAGTCAAACAGGGTACGGAGAGCAGTACTTC
cdr3_aa: CASSQTGYGEQYF
clone_size: -
v_call: TRBV4-3
d_call: -
j_call: TRBJ2-7

cdr3_nt: TGTGCCAGCAGTGAGGATAGCGGGGGCCCTAGCACAGATACGCAGTATTTT
cdr3_aa: CASSEDSGGPSTDTQYF
clone_size: -
v_call: TRBV2
d_call: TRBD2
j_call: TRBJ2-3

cdr3_nt: TGTGCCAGCAGACCCATCGACAGGGAAGAGACCCAGTACTTC
cdr3_aa: CASRPIDREETQYF
clone_size: -
v_call: TRBV27
d_call: TRBD1
j_call: TRBJ2-5

cdr3_nt: TGTGCCAGCAGCACCGGACAGGGAAACTATGGCTACACCTTC
cdr3_aa: CASSTGQGNYGYTF
clone_size: once
v_call: TRBV5-4
d_call: TRBD1
j_call: TRBJ1-2

cdr3_nt: TGTGCCAGCAGCCCCGGGACTGGTGACGGAAACACCATATATTTT
cdr3_aa: CASSPGTGDGNTIYF
clone_size: -
v_call: TRBV7-9
d_call: -
j_call: TRBJ1-3

cdr3_nt: TGTGCCACCAGCTGGGGGGACCACACAGATACGCAGTATTTT
cdr3_aa: CATSWGDHTDTQYF
clone_size: -
v_call: TRBV15
d_call: -
j_call: TRBJ2-3

cdr3_nt: TGTGCCACCAGCAGAGTCGCCGGTTACGAGCAGTACTTC
cdr3_aa: CATSRVAGYEQYF
clone_size: -
v_call: TRBV15
d_call: -
j_call: TRBJ2-7

cdr3_nt: TGTGCCAGCACCCTCAGAGGGGGGAACACTGAAGCTTTCTTT
cdr3_aa: CASTLRGGNTEAFF
clone_size: -
v_call: TRBV2
d_call: -
j_call: TRBJ1-1

cdr3_nt: TGTGCCAGCAGTTCGGGACACCCAAGGAGCGGCTACACCTTC
cdr3_aa: CASSSGHPRSGYTF
clone_size: -
v_call: TRBV6-5
d_call: -
j_call: TRBJ1-2

cdr3_nt: TGCGCCAGCAGCCAAGCTGCTGGACAGGGCTCAGAGACCCAGTACTTC
cdr3_aa: CASSQAAGQGSETQYF
clone_size: -
v_call: TRBV4-3
d_call: TRBD1
j_call: TRBJ2-5

cdr3_nt: TGTGCCAGCAGCCCCCTCTCGCGGTATGGCTACACCTTC
cdr3_aa: CASSPLSRYGYTF
clone_size: -
v_call: TRBV11-2
d_call: -
j_call: TRBJ1-2

cdr3_nt: TGTGCCAGCAGTTTAACAGAGATCTATGGCTACACCTTC
cdr3_aa: CASSLTEIYGYTF
clone_size: -
v_call: TRBV6-1
d_call: -
j_call: TRBJ1-2

cdr3_nt: TGTGCCAGCAGCTTAGGCAGGGGGCTATCACCCCTCCACTTT
cdr3_aa: CASSLGRGLSPLHF
clone_size: -
v_call: TRBV7-9
d_call: TRBD1
j_call: TRBJ1-6

cdr3_nt: TGTGCCAGCAGTGGACAGGCTAACACTGAAGCTTTCTTT
cdr3_aa: CASSGQANTEAFF
clone_size: -
v_call: TRBV2
d_call: -
j_call: TRBJ1-1